This T cell receptor (beta chain) is from a study of CD8 T cells in ankylosing spondylitis. General observations from the study: From matched ankylosing spondylitis synovial fluid, disease-linked clones were reportedly recovered at significantly enriched levels. A motif in TCR beta, a set of under ten highly homologous variants, appeared characteristic of ankylosing spondylitis blood.

Using its own MiXCR run on the 5' RACE reads, TCRdb lists one record per CDR3 protein. The data hold 250,000 or so distinct CDR3 sequences, with 18% observed a single time. This clonotype occurred many times. The antigen remains undetermined. CDR3 length: 14 amino acids. Germline V gives CDR1 MNHEY, CDR2 SMNVEV (reference sequence). The ends lost 3 bases at V and 5 bases at J; junction bases unmatched: 4. The chain has TRBV27 and TRBJ2-1; 7 bases line up with TRBD1. The sample was blood, either unsorted or a sorted T cell fraction (not recorded which). The receptor was isolated from a male donor with ankylosing spondylitis or in good health (not recorded which). The CDR3 DNA follows: TGTGCCAGCAGTTTCCGTGACAGGGACAATGAGCAGTTCTTC. Its translation is CASSFRDRDNEQFF.